The clone carrying this T cell receptor (beta chain) occurred a few times. Primers for the PCR totalled 60 Vbeta and 13 Jbeta. The assay was immunoSEQ multiplex PCR, and TCRdb's table has in-frame clones only and misses some. The sample lists tens of thousands of clones; 60% to 80% were seen once. The CDR3 contains 15 residues. V shed 2 bases and J shed 2 bases, with 9 bases lying between them. Germline lookup yields CDR1 PRHDT and CDR2 FYEKMQ (reference sequence). This specimen comes from a study of cytomegalovirus exposure and HLA in healthy donors. Sample: PBMCs. This receptor was identified in a young woman in good health and CMV-seropositive. The chain joins TRBV13 to TRBJ2-2; D may be TRBD2 (5 bases). CDR3 sequence reads: CASSLSLANTGELFF. In DNA form, the CDR3 reads TGTGCCAGCAGCTTAAGTCTAGCAAACACCGGGGAGCTGTTTTTT.